Presented here are 10 T cell receptor beta chains from one specimen sequenced in a study of PD-L1 blockade in urothelial cancer. Here immunoSEQ multiplex PCR was the method, and the copy in TCRdb shows in-frame clones only, minus some. The profile shows tens of thousands of clones, approximately 86% of them singletons. The starting material was PBMCs, obtained around atezolizumab (anti-PD-L1) treatment. The receptors come from a man aged 50-60 years with urothelial cancer.

The chain employs TRBV6-5 and TRBJ2-7; 7 bases line up with TRBD1. The junction had 4 bases not matched to a gene; V was cut back by 5 bases and J by 6 bases. The CDR3 totals 12 residues. Germline lookup yields CDR1 MNHEY and CDR2 SVGAGI. The CDR3 region has the DNA TGTGCCAGCAGTCCACAGGGGTCCGAGCAGTACTTC. Translation gives CASSPQGSEQYF.

The V and J genes are TRBV19 and TRBJ2-2; TRBD2 agrees at 7 bases. This CDR3 has 16 amino acids. With 6 bases clipped from V and 7 bases from J, the junction kept 14 bases outside the gene matches. The V gene's germline CDR1 is LNHDA and CDR2 SQIVND (reference sequence). The CDR3 DNA follows: TGTGCCAGTAGCCCCCAGGGAGGGTCCTTCGGCGGGGAGCTGTTTTTT. This translates into CASSPQGGSFGGELFF. Full variable domain (remainder filled in from reference TRBV19 and TRBJ2-2): DGGITQSPKYLFRKEGQNVTLSCEQNLNHDAMYWYRQDPGQGLRLIYYSQIVNDFQKGDIAEGYSVSREKKESFPLTVTSAQKNPTAFYLCASSPQGGSFGGELFFGEGSRLTVL.

This chain links TRBV6-5 with TRBJ1-2; D is possibly TRBD1 (5 bases). Germline CDR1 is MNHEY and CDR2 is SVGAGI. CDR3 size: 13 residues. The V gene lost 7 bases and the J gene lost 7 bases, with 16 bases spanning the gap. The CDR3 DNA sequence: TGTGCCAGCACCTCGGGGAGGAGGGGTGGCTACACCTTC. It codes for CASTSGRRGGYTF.

The chain uses TRBV4-1 and TRBJ2-6; the D gene is possibly TRBD1 (5 bases). CDR1 and CDR2 from the germline V gene are MGHRA and YSYEKL. The germline V and J ends were trimmed by 2 bases and 0 bases, with 14 bases remaining between them. The CDR3 contains 18 residues. The CDR3 DNA reads as TGCGCCAGCAGCCAATATCTTCAGGGTCCCTCTGGGGCCAACGTCCTGACTTTC. Encoded protein: CASSQYLQGPSGANVLTF.

The chain recombines TRBV18 with TRBJ1-2; 7 nucleotides line up with TRBD1. CDR3 length: 15 residues. Germline lookup yields CDR1 KGHSH and CDR2 LQKENI. The ends lost 6 bases at V and 1 base at J; junction bases unmatched: 8. The CDR3 sequence is CASSLDRALNYGYTF. DNA of the CDR3: TGTGCCAGCTCCCTCGACAGGGCTCTTAACTATGGCTACACCTTC.

There are a few counts of this clone. The V and J genes are TRBV11-1 and TRBJ2-3; TRBD2 agrees at 7 bases. The CDR3 is 16 amino acids. Germline V lookup: CDR1 SGHAT, CDR2 FQDESV (reference sequence). V shed 5 bases and J 4 bases; nucleotides not matched to a gene: 12. The CDR3 DNA is TGTGCCAGCAGCCCTCGGACTAGGAGTAGCGCAGATACGCAGTATTTT. Translation: CASSPRTRSSADTQYF.

This clone occurred a few times. This chain links TRBV6-6 with TRBJ2-7; 7 positions agree with TRBD1. Germline CDR1 reads MNHNY; CDR2 reads SVGAGI (reference sequence). Unmatched junction bases numbered 4, after V lost 6 bases and J lost 2 bases. The CDR3 is 13 amino acids. DNA of the CDR3: TGTGCCAGCAGCTCAGGGGGTCCCTACGAGCAGTACTTC. It translates to CASSSGGPYEQYF.

The sample holds a few counts of this clone. The rearrangement joins TRBV27 to TRBJ2-2; a possible D gene is TRBD1 (6 bases). CDR1 is MNHEY and CDR2 is SMNVEV in the germline V gene (reference sequence). The length of the CDR3 is 18 residues. Trimming removed 5 bases from V and 4 bases from J, with 23 bases in between. CDR3 bases: TGTGCCAGCAGTCCACGACGGACAGCGCCTAGACCCACCGGGGAGCTGTTTTTT. The encoded protein is CASSPRRTAPRPTGELFF.

The rearrangement joins TRBV15 to TRBJ2-3; 15 bases fit TRBD2. Germline V gene sequence: CDR1 LNHNV, CDR2 YYDKDF (reference sequence). The CDR3 extends over 16 amino acids. V gave up 8 bases and J gave up 2 bases; unmatched junction bases: 5. CDR3 DNA: TGTGCCACCGGGACTAGCGGGGGGAAATCCACAGATACGCAGTATTTT. Residues: CATGTSGGKSTDTQYF.

V gene TRBV5-1 combines with J gene TRBJ1-5, with 7 bases matching TRBD1. Trimming cost V 4 bases and J 3 bases; bases outside gene matches: 7. The germline CDR1 and CDR2 sequences are SGHRS and YFSETQ. There are 15 residues in the CDR3. The CDR3 nucleotides are TGCGCCAGCAGCCCCGGGACAGAGATCAATCAGCCCCAGCATTTT. It codes for CASSPGTEINQPQHF. The entire variable domain, with the rest obtained from reference TRBV5-1 and TRBJ1-5, is as follows: KAGVTQTPRYLIKTRGQQVTLSCSPISGHRSVSWYQQTPGQGLQFLFEYFSETQRNKGNFPGRFSGRQFSNSRSEMNVSTLELGDSALYLCASSPGTEINQPQHFGDGTRLSIL.